The 12 T cell receptor beta chains reported below all come from one sample, sequenced in a study of blood T cell repertoires in COVID-19. Libraries were prepared by immunoSEQ multiplex PCR; TCRdb keeps only in-frame clonotypes and omits some of them. Here the sample spans 130,000 or so clones, 70% to 90% being singletons. The sequencing sample was made of peripheral blood. These receptors were obtained from a man between 65 and 79 years old with active COVID-19.

This clone was picked up one time. The chain is built from TRBV27 and TRBJ2-3, with 11 bases fitting TRBD2. The CDR3 contains 18 residues. The junction had 15 bases not matched to a gene; V was cut back by 5 bases and J by 5 bases. Germline loops: CDR1 MNHEY, CDR2 SMNVEV (reference sequence). The CDR3 DNA follows: TGTGCCAGCAGTCGAATACTCCCACTAGCGGGAGATAGAGATACGCAGTATTTT. It is translated as CASSRILPLAGDRDTQYF.

This clone was detected a few times. The rearrangement links TRBV28 to TRBJ1-6; the D gene is possibly TRBD1 (6 bases). This CDR3 is built from 16 residues. Germline CDR1 reads MDHEN; CDR2 reads SYDVKM. V was pared by 3 bases and J by 7 bases, with 16 bases between. The CDR3 DNA reads as TGTGCCAGCAGTTTGGGGCCGACAGGTATAAATTCACCCCTCCACTTT. Amino acid sequence: CASSLGPTGINSPLHF.

This chain links TRBV14 with TRBJ1-6; D is uncertain. V lost 1 base, J lost 10 bases, and 8 bases lay in between. The germline CDR1 and CDR2 sequences are SGHDN and FVKESK. The CDR3 contains 13 residues. CDR3 residues: CASSQGGRSPLHF. The DNA of the CDR3 is TGTGCCAGCAGCCAAGGTGGGAGGTCACCCCTCCACTTT.

This clone was seen just once. The V call is TRBV28, the J call TRBJ2-1; 12 bases line up with TRBD2. The length of the CDR3 is 15 residues. The germline V gene has CDR1 MDHEN and CDR2 SYDVKM. V was clipped by 6 bases and J by 7 bases; unmatched bases: 7. The CDR3, as DNA: TGTGCCAGCAGATCCTCCGGGACTAGCGGGAATGAGCAGTTCTTC. Translated: CASRSSGTSGNEQFF.

The rearrangement uses TRBV19 and TRBJ1-2, with D hard to call. V was trimmed by 6 bases and J by 5 bases, leaving 16 bases between them. CDR1 LNHDA and CDR2 SQIVND come from the germline V gene (reference sequence). The CDR3 runs to 14 residues. CDR3 in amino acids: CASRWAGEDYGYTF. In DNA, the CDR3 is TGTGCCAGTAGATGGGCCGGGGAGGATTATGGCTACACCTTC.

V is TRBV4-1 and J is TRBJ1-5; 10 bases agree with TRBD1. V shed 0 bases, J shed 4 bases, and the junction held 0 bases outside the gene matches. The CDR3 contains 15 residues. Looked up from germline, CDR1 is MGHRA and CDR2 is YSYEKL. CDR3 region: CASSQEDRGNQPQHF. The CDR3 DNA is TGCGCCAGCAGCCAAGAGGACAGGGGGAATCAGCCCCAGCATTTT.

On this clone itself: The junction departs from the called germline gene at one end, perhaps through a read error. This sequence joins TRBV7-7 and TRBJ2-5, with 8 bases matching TRBD1. Looked up from germline, CDR1 is SSHAT and CDR2 is FNYEAQ (reference sequence). CDR3 length: 15 amino acids. CDR3 sequence: CASSLGQGASETQYF. Written as DNA, the CDR3 is TGTGCTAGCAGCTTAGGCCAGGGGGCCTCGGAGACCCAGTACTTC.

The rearrangement joins TRBV7-9 to TRBJ2-1; TRBD1 matches at 8 bases. V lost 5 bases to trimming and J lost 0 bases; unmatched junction nucleotides: 6. The CDR3 covers 16 residues. CDR1 is SEHNR and CDR2 is FQNEAQ in the germline V gene (reference sequence). The CDR3 coding sequence is TGTGCCAGCAGCACGGGACAGGTTCCCTCCTACAATGAGCAGTTCTTC. The encoded protein is CASSTGQVPSYNEQFF.

The chain is built from TRBV6-4 and TRBJ2-1; D may be TRBD2 (5 bases). Germline CDR1 and CDR2: MRHNA and SNTAGT. The CDR3 has 12 amino acids. V was cut by 4 bases and J by 13 bases, with 14 bases left in between. CDR3 loop: CASSGVSGFQFF. The CDR3 nucleotides read TGTGCCAGCAGTGGCGTAAGCGGTTTCCAGTTCTTC.

The chain combines TRBV6-2 or TRBV6-3 with TRBJ2-7; D perhaps matches TRBD1 (5 bases). CDR3 length: 14 amino acids. Trimming removed 6 bases from V and 0 bases from J, with 12 bases in between. Germline V lookup: CDR1 MNHEY, CDR2 SVGEGT. The CDR3 DNA follows: TGTGCCAGCAGCAACGGACACAACTCCTACGAGCAGTACTTC. Translation gives CASSNGHNSYEQYF.

V is TRBV5-6 and J is TRBJ1-5, with D uncertain. CDR1 SGHDT and CDR2 YYEEEE come from the germline V gene. V lost 2 bases and J 3 bases, leaving 18 bases between the germline ends. This CDR3 is 17 amino acids long. This CDR3 is CASSFSTGRVINQPQHF. For the CDR3, the DNA is TGTGCCAGCAGCTTCTCCACGGGGAGGGTAATCAATCAGCCCCAGCATTTT.

The V gene is TRBV4-2, the J gene TRBJ2-7, with a possible D match to TRBD2 (5 bases). Trimming left V 2 bases short and J 4 bases short, with 15 bases between. There are 15 residues in the CDR3. The V gene's germline CDR1 is LGHNA and CDR2 YNFKEQ. The chain's CDR3 is CASSQTGKKGYEQYF. Here the CDR3 DNA reads TGTGCCAGCAGCCAAACCGGGAAAAAAGGATACGAGCAGTACTTC.